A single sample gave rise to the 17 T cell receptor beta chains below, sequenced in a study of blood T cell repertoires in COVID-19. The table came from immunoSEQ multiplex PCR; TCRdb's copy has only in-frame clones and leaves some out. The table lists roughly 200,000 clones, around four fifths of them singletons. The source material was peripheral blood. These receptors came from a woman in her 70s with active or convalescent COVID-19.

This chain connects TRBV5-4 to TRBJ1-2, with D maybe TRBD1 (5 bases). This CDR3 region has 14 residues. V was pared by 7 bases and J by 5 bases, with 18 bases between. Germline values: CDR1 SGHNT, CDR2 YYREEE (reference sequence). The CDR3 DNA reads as TGTGCCAGCGTTTCTGGCGGCAGGGCATATGGCTACACCTTC. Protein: CASVSGGRAYGYTF.

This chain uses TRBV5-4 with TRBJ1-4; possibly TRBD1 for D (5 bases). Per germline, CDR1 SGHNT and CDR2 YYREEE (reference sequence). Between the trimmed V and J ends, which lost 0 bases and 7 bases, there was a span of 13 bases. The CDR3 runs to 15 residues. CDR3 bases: TGTGCCAGCAGCTTGGGCGGGGGAGGAGGTGAAAAACTGTTTTTT. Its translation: CASSLGGGGGEKLFF.

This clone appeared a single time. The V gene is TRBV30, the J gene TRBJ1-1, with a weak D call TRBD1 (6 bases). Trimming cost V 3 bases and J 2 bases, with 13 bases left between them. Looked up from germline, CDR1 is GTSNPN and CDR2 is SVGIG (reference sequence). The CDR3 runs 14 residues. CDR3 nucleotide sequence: TGTGCCTGGAGGCAACAGGGTTTTAACACTGAAGCTTTCTTT. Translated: CAWRQQGFNTEAFF.

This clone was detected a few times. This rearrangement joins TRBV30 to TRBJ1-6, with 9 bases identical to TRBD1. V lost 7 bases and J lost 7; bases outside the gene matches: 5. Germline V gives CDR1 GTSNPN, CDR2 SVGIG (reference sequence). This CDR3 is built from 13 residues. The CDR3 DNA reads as TGTGCCTCTAGGACAGGGGAGAATTCACCCCTCCACTTT. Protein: CASRTGENSPLHF.

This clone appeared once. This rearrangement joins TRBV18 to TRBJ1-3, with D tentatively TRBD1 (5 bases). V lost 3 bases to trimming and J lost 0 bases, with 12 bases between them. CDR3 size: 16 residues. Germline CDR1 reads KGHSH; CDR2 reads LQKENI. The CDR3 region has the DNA TGTGCCAGCTCACCGGAGGGGCCGCTCTCTGGAAACACCATATATTTT. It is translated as CASSPEGPLSGNTIYF.

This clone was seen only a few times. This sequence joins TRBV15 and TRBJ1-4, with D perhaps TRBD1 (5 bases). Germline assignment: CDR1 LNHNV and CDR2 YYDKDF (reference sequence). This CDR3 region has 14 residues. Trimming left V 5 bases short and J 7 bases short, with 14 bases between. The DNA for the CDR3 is TGTGCCACCAGCTCCGGCGGGACCGGTGAAAAACTGTTTTTT. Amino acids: CATSSGGTGEKLFF.

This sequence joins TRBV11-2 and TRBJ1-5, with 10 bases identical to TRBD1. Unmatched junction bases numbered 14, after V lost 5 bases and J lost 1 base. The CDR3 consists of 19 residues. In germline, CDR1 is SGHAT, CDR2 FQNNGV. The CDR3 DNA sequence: TGTGCCAGCAGCCCCCAGACAGGGGGCCTGGGGTTAAGCAATCAGCCCCAGCATTTT. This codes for CASSPQTGGLGLSNQPQHF.

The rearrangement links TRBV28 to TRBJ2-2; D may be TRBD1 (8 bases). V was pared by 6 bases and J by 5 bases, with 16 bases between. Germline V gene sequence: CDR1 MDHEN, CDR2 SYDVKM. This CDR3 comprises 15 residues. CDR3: CASSIQGGKTGELFF. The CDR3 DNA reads TGTGCCAGCAGCATACAGGGGGGGAAGACCGGGGAGCTGTTTTTT. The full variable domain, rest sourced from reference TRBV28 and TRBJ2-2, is DVKVTQSSRYLVKRTGEKVFLECVQDMDHENMFWYRQDPGLGLRLIYFSYDVKMKEKGDIPEGYSVSREKKERFSLILESASTNQTSMYLCASSIQGGKTGELFFGEGSRLTVL.

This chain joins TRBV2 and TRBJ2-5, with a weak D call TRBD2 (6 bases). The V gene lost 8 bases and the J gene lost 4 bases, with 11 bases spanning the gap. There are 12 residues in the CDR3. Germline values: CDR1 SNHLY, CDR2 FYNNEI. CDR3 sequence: CASSRGGETQYF. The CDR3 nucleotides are TGTGCCAGCTCCCGGGGAGGAGAGACCCAGTACTTC. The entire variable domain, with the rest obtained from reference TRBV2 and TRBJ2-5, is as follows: EPEVTQTPSHQVTQMGQEVILRCVPISNHLYFYWYRQILGQKVEFLVSFYNNEISEKSEIFDDQFSVERPDGSNFTLKIRSTKLEDSAMYFCASSRGGETQYFGPGTRLLVL.

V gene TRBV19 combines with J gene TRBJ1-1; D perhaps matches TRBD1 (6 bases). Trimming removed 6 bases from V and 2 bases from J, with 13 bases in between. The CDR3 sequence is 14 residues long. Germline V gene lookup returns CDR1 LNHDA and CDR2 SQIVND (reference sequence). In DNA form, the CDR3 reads TGTGCCAGTAGCAAGGGACACCTTAACACTGAAGCTTTCTTT. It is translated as CASSKGHLNTEAFF.

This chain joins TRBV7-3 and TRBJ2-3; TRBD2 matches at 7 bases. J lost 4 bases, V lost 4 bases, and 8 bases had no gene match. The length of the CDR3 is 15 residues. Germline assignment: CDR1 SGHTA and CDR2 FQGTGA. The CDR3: CASSSSGGNPDTQYF. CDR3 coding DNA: TGTGCCAGCAGCTCATCCGGGGGGAACCCAGATACGCAGTATTTT.

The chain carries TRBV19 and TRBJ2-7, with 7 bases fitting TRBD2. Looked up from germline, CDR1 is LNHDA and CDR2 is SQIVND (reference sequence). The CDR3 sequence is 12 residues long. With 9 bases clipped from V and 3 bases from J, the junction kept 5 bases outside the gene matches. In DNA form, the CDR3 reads TGTGCCAGCCCTAGCGGAGTCTACGAGCAGTACTTC. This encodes CASPSGVYEQYF.

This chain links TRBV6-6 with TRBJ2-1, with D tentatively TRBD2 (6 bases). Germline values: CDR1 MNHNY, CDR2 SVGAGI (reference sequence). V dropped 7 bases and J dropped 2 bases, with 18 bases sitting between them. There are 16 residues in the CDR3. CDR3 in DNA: TGTGCCAGCACCCCGCGGGCGGGCGGGACCTACAATGAGCAGTTCTTC. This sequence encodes CASTPRAGGTYNEQFF.

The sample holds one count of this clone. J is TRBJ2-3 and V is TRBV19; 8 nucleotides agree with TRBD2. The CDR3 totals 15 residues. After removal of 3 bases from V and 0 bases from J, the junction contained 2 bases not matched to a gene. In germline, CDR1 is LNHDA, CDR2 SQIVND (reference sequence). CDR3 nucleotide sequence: TGTGCCAGTAGTATTACTAGCGGTAGCACAGATACGCAGTATTTT. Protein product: CASSITSGSTDTQYF. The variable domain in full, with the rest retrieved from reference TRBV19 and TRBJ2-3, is DGGITQSPKYLFRKEGQNVTLSCEQNLNHDAMYWYRQDPGQGLRLIYYSQIVNDFQKGDIAEGYSVSREKKESFPLTVTSAQKNPTAFYLCASSITSGSTDTQYFGPGTRLTVL.

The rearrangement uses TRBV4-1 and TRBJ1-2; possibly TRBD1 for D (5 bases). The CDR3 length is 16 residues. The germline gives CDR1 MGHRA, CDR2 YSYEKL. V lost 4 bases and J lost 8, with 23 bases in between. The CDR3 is CASSPPRGGTVGGYTF. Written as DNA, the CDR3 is TGCGCCAGCAGCCCCCCCCGGGGGGGGACGGTGGGGGGCTACACCTTC.

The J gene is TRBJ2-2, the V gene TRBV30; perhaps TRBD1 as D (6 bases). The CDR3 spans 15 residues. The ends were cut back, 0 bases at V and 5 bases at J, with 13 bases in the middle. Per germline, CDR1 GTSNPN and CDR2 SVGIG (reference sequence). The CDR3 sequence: CAWSVHRVGTGELFF. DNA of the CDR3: TGTGCCTGGAGTGTACACAGGGTAGGGACCGGGGAGCTGTTTTTT. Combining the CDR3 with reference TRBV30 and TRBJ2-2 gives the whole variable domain SQTIHQWPATLVQPVGSPLSLECTVEGTSNPNLYWYRQAAGRGLQLLFYSVGIGQISSEVPQNLSASRPQDRQFILSSKKLLLSDSGFYLCAWSVHRVGTGELFFGEGSRLTVL.

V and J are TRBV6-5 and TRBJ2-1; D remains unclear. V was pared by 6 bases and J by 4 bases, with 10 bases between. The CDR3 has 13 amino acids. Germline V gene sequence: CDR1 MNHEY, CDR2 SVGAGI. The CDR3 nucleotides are TGTGCCAGCAGGCCACTCGCTTACAATGAGCAGTTCTTC. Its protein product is CASRPLAYNEQFF.